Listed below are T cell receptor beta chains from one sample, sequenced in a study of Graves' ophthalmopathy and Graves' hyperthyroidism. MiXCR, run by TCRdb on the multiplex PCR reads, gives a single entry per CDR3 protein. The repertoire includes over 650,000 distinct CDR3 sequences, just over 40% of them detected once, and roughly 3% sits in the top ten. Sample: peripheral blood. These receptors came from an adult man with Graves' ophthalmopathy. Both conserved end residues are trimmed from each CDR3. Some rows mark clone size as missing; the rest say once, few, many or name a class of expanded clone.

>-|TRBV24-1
ATSTGKSTDTQY
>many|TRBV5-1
ASSWTGLNYGYT
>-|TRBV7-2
ASMALAGGETQY
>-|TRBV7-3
ASSLMVRTASEAF
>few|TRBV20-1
SARGGRRNTGELF
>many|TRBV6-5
ASNKDGMNTEAF
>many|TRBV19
ASSDPGGLNEKLF
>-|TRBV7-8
ASSQEPFRGAGGELF
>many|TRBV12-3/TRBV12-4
ASSAGSRKAF
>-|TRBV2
ASSFVDNEAF
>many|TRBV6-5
ASRRRGTEAF
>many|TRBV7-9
ASSSTGGSTEAF
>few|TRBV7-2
ASSLTGQPGTQY
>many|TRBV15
ATSRDLMNTEAF
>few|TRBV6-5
ASSYGENSYEQY
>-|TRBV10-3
AISAQVAGGPNTGELF
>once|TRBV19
ASGTSSYNEQF
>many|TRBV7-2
ASSLAVRGQKNSPLH
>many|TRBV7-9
ASSSRSLAGGRRQETQY
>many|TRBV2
ASRGNEAF
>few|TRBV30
AWSSTGVGYT
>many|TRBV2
ASRREGNTEAF
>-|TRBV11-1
ASSRTGSTPYEQY
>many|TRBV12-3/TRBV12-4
ASSGRHNYGYT
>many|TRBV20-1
SAGRPLGTQY
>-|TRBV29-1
SVGQGTDGEAF
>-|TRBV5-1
ASGPVGGTNTGELF
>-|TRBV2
ASSSLTGGASEAF
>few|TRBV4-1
ASSPHPGIGYEQY
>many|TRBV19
ATMLGQGGEQY
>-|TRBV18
ASSPPSGDYGYT
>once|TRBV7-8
ASSIGGLPF
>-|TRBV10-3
ASRPNQGGEAF
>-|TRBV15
ATSSVVGTAQPQH
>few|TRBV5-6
ASSRGGRITEAF
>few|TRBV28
ASSLPNWGGRQPQH
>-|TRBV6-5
ASSYSNLGTEAF
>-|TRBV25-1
ATEGQGGYGYT
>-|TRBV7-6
ASSLGAAFTPYEQY
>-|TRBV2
ASSQRGPGQARYEAF
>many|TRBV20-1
SAPGQVNTEAF
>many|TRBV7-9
ASSAATSGAPYEQY
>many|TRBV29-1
SVGALGMEKLF
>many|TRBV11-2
ASSPAETKAF
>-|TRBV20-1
SARVPGANVLT
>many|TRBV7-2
ASSLVRGYEQY
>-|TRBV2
ASSPQENNQPQH
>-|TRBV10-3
ASIVRGDTVSVGGSTEAF
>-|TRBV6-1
ASRGGTSGRSSYEQY
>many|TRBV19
ASSMGYGELF
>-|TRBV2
ASSEIGGGYGANVLT
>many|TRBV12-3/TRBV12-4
ASRETGNNGYT